Listed below are T cell receptor beta chains from one sample, sequenced in a study of early T cells in non-severe SARS-CoV-2 infection. TCRdb re-derived calls from the 5' RACE reads in MiXCR, one entry per CDR3 protein. In the table there are some 32,000 distinct CDR3 sequences, 5.7% of which are singletons. Sequencing was performed on whole blood. These receptors all come from an adult who was a healthcare worker with PCR-confirmed SARS-CoV-2 infection or an uninfected control (not recorded which). Both conserved end residues are part of each CDR3. A D gene is named only where the DNA matches it firmly. Where a row states a size, it is once, few, many or the class of an expanded clone; other rows omit it.

>-|TRBV27|-|TRBJ2-5
CASSFAGLGETQYF
TGTGCCAGCAGTTTCGCAGGTTTAGGGGAGACCCAGTACTTC
>many|TRBV20-1|-|TRBJ2-3
CSASALDYGNTDTQYF
TGCAGTGCCTCCGCCCTAGACTATGGGAATACAGATACGCAGTATTTT
>few|TRBV20-1|-|TRBJ2-2
CSAPSRNTGELFF
TGCAGTGCCCCTAGCAGAAACACCGGGGAGCTGTTTTTT
>-|TRBV3-1|-|TRBJ2-1
CASSQREGVGINEQFF
TGTGCCAGCAGCCAGCGAGAAGGGGTAGGCATTAATGAGCAGTTCTTC
>few|TRBV5-1|-|TRBJ1-1
CASSLVMNTEAFF
TGCGCCAGCAGCTTGGTAATGAACACTGAAGCTTTCTTT
>many|TRBV12-3/TRBV12-4|-|TRBJ2-5
CASSLDQETQYF
TGTGCCAGCAGTTTAGACCAAGAGACCCAGTACTTC
>many|TRBV7-3|-|TRBJ2-1
CASSYGVTNEQFF
TGTGCCAGCAGCTATGGAGTTACGAATGAGCAGTTCTTC
>-|TRBV19|-|TRBJ2-2
CASTPGLANTGELFF
TGTGCCAGTACCCCAGGGCTGGCGAACACCGGGGAGCTGTTTTTT
>-|TRBV3-1|TRBD2|TRBJ2-1
CASSQDNLAGGRYNEQFF
TGTGCCAGCAGCCAAGATAACCTAGCGGGAGGGAGATACAATGAGCAGTTCTTC
>-|TRBV20-1|TRBD2|TRBJ2-3
CSAQAGGLTDTQYF
TGCAGTGCCCAAGCGGGAGGTCTCACAGATACGCAGTATTTT
>-|TRBV4-2|TRBD1|TRBJ1-2
CASSPETGDGYTF
TGTGCCAGCAGCCCCGAGACAGGGGATGGCTACACCTTC
>medium-sized|TRBV7-6|-|TRBJ2-3
CASSLTHDGAFRSDTQYF
TGTGCCAGCAGCTTAACCCATGATGGGGCCTTTCGCTCAGATACGCAGTATTTT
>many|TRBV9|TRBD2|TRBJ2-7
CASSVDGRAYEQYF
TGTGCCAGCAGCGTAGACGGGAGGGCCTACGAGCAGTACTTC
>many|TRBV20-1|TRBD1|TRBJ1-6
CSAITGALFTLHF
TGCAGTGCTATCACAGGGGCCCTCTTTACCCTCCACTTT
>many|TRBV24-1|-|TRBJ2-2
CATSDFGRTNTGELFF
TGTGCCACCAGTGATTTCGGCAGGACGAACACCGGGGAGCTGTTTTTT
>-|TRBV6-1|-|TRBJ1-5
CASSEAGGRVQPQHF
TGTGCCAGCAGTGAAGCAGGAGGCCGGGTTCAGCCCCAGCATTTT
>medium-sized|TRBV7-8|-|TRBJ2-7
CASSLVQGGEQYF
TGTGCCAGCAGCTTAGTTCAGGGCGGGGAGCAGTACTTC
>few|TRBV28|-|TRBJ1-5
CASSFWDTHQPQHF
TGTGCCAGCAGTTTCTGGGACACGCATCAGCCCCAGCATTTT
>-|TRBV27|-|TRBJ1-1
CASRRLGGSSEAFF
TGTGCCAGCAGGCGCCTAGGAGGGAGCTCTGAAGCTTTCTTT
>many|TRBV28|-|TRBJ2-7
CASSGNGRYEQYF
TGTGCCAGCAGTGGGAACGGACGCTACGAGCAGTACTTC
>many|TRBV27|-|TRBJ2-7
CASSLGRKSYEQYF
TGTGCCAGCAGTTTAGGGAGGAAGTCCTACGAGCAGTACTTC
>few|TRBV7-6|-|TRBJ1-2
CASSLSKASYGYTF
TGTGCCAGCAGCTTAAGCAAGGCCAGCTATGGCTACACCTTC
>many|TRBV6-2/TRBV6-3|TRBD2|TRBJ2-1
CASLGLAGVLGNEQFF
TGTGCCAGCTTAGGACTAGCGGGAGTCTTAGGCAATGAGCAGTTCTTC
>many|TRBV28|TRBD2|TRBJ2-1
CASRETSGRSDEQFF
TGTGCCAGCAGAGAAACTAGCGGGAGGTCTGATGAGCAGTTCTTC
>few|TRBV3-1|TRBD2|TRBJ2-4
CASSPTGGVLGKNIQYF
TGTGCCAGCAGCCCTACCGGGGGGGTACTGGGCAAAAACATTCAGTACTTC
>few|TRBV18|TRBD1|TRBJ1-1
CASSAQQQGGLNTEAFF
TGTGCCAGCTCCGCACAACAGCAGGGGGGATTGAACACTGAAGCTTTCTTT
>many|TRBV5-6|TRBD1|TRBJ1-2
CASSFDRAFNYGYTF
TGTGCCAGCAGCTTCGACAGGGCGTTTAACTATGGCTACACCTTC
>few|TRBV19|-|TRBJ2-2
CASKTGPVSGELFF
TGTGCCAGTAAAACAGGGCCGGTTTCCGGGGAGCTGTTTTTT
>-|TRBV7-8|-|TRBJ2-3
CASSLKPRGQYF
TGTGCCAGCAGCTTAAAGCCCCGTGGGCAGTATTTT
>-|TRBV4-1|TRBD1|TRBJ2-7
CASSQVRAGGSEQYF
TGCGCCAGCAGCCAAGTAAGGGCAGGGGGCAGCGAGCAGTACTTC
>many|TRBV19|-|TRBJ1-2
CASSMGTGHGYTF
TGTGCCAGTAGTATGGGAACAGGGCATGGCTACACCTTC
>many|TRBV27|TRBD1|TRBJ2-1
CASSTDDGQGDPNEQFF
TGTGCCAGCAGTACGGACGACGGACAGGGGGACCCCAATGAGCAGTTCTTC
>many|TRBV10-3|TRBD2|TRBJ2-3
CAISEILAGRSDTQYF
TGTGCCATCAGTGAGATCCTAGCGGGAAGATCAGATACGCAGTATTTT
>many|TRBV18|-|TRBJ2-7
CASSPPGTAHEQYF
TGTGCCAGCTCACCCCCCGGGACGGCCCACGAGCAGTACTTC
>-|TRBV9|TRBD1|TRBJ1-5
CASGPTGERNQPQHF
TGTGCCAGCGGCCCCACAGGGGAGAGGAATCAGCCCCAGCATTTT
>few|TRBV7-6|TRBD2|TRBJ2-1
CASSQRASGSKKNEQFF
TGTGCCAGCAGCCAGAGGGCTAGCGGGAGTAAGAAGAATGAGCAGTTCTTC
>-|TRBV20-1|TRBD2|TRBJ2-3
CSVPPSGSSDTQYF
TGCAGTGTACCCCCTAGCGGGAGTTCCGATACGCAGTATTTT
>-|TRBV7-9|-|TRBJ1-4
CASSFLGDEKLFF
TGTGCCAGCAGCTTTCTAGGGGATGAAAAACTGTTTTTT
>many|TRBV21-1|-|TRBJ1-5
CASTQPGPYNQPQHF
TGTGCCAGCACCCAACCGGGACCCTACAATCAGCCCCAGCATTTT
>-|TRBV20-1|-|TRBJ2-3
CSAGTDTQYF
TGCAGTGCTGGTACAGATACGCAGTATTTT
>-|TRBV27|-|TRBJ2-7
CASSLGAFRSYEQYF
TGTGCCAGCAGTCTGGGGGCCTTTCGCTCCTACGAGCAGTACTTC